These 9 T cell receptor beta chains originate from one sample sequenced in a study of T cells of healthy individuals. Each CDR3 protein gets one entry after TCRdb re-called the 5' RACE reads with MiXCR. The sample yields tens of thousands of distinct CDR3 sequences, 15% to 20% seen once. Every receptor here comes from a human donor in good health.

This clonotype was seen a few times. The chain couples TRBV6-5 to TRBJ1-1, with unresolved D. This CDR3 is 14 amino acids long. Germline V gene sequence: CDR1 MNHEY, CDR2 SVGAGI. The V and J ends lost 2 bases and 0 bases respectively, with 7 bases between them. CDR3: CASSYTEMNTEAFF. For the CDR3, the DNA is TGTGCCAGCAGTTACACAGAAATGAACACTGAAGCTTTCTTT.

This clonotype was observed at least ten times. The V call is TRBV15, the J call TRBJ2-7, with D perhaps TRBD2 (6 bases). From germline, CDR1 is LNHNV and CDR2 YYDKDF (reference sequence). Trimming shortened V by 1 base and J by 0 bases, and 13 bases separated the two germline ends. This CDR3 is 16 amino acids long. The CDR3 DNA reads TGTGCCACCAGCAGAGTTAGCGGTGCTAGCTCCTACGAGCAGTACTTC. Its protein product is CATSRVSGASSYEQYF.

This clonotype was counted ten times or more. This sequence joins TRBV7-3 and TRBJ2-1; 11 nucleotides line up with TRBD2. This CDR3 region has 14 residues. The V and J ends lost 2 bases and 6 bases, in that order; junction bases with no gene match: 0. In germline, CDR1 is SGHTA, CDR2 FQGTGA. CDR3 amino acids: CASSLGTSGNEQFF. CDR3 DNA: TGTGCCAGCAGCTTAGGGACTAGCGGCAATGAGCAGTTCTTC.

The V gene is TRBV20-1, the J gene TRBJ2-7; tentative D call: TRBD2 (7 bases). The CDR3 spans 17 residues. The V gene's germline CDR1 is DFQATT and CDR2 SNEGSKA (reference sequence). The ends were cut back, 5 bases at V and 7 bases at J, with 30 bases in the middle. CDR3 DNA: TGCAGTGCTGGGGGCGTTCCGGGGAGGGGGGCCAGAGTGGAGCAGTACTTC. This gives the protein CSAGGVPGRGARVEQYF.

This chain links TRBV10-3 with TRBJ1-4; 7 bases line up with TRBD1. V shed 4 bases, J shed 3 bases, and the junction held 2 bases outside the gene matches. Germline CDR1 and CDR2: ENHRY and SYGVKD. The CDR3 runs 14 residues. The CDR3 loop reads CAISGGQPNEKLFF. For the CDR3, the DNA is TGTGCCATCAGTGGGGGACAGCCTAATGAAAAACTGTTTTTT.

In this sample, this clonotype turned up many times. V usage is TRBV5-5 and J usage is TRBJ1-3; 9 bases agree with TRBD1. The germline V gene has CDR1 SGHKS and CDR2 YYEKEE (reference sequence). The CDR3 runs to 16 residues. J lost 6 bases, V lost 0 bases, and 7 bases had no gene match. The CDR3 nucleotides read TGTGCCAGCAGCTTGGCACGGGACAGGGATAAAAACACCATATATTTT. Protein: CASSLARDRDKNTIYF.

The chain recombines TRBV20-1 with TRBJ1-4; D not resolved. CDR3 length: 11 amino acids. V dropped 5 bases and J dropped 10 bases, with 11 bases sitting between them. Germline loops: CDR1 DFQATT, CDR2 SNEGSKA (reference sequence). CDR3 sequence reads: CSAPKGGKLFF. The CDR3 coding sequence is TGCAGTGCTCCAAAGGGAGGAAAACTGTTTTTT.

This clonotype was counted many times. V is TRBV5-1 and J is TRBJ2-1; 8 bases agree with TRBD1. The CDR3 contains 16 residues. Unmatched junction bases numbered 14, after V lost 4 bases and J lost 8 bases. Germline-derived CDR1 and CDR2 are SGHRS and YFSETQ. The CDR3 DNA is TGCGCCAGCAGCCGAGGGGGTGCAGGGGGCTTCGATGAGCAGTTCTTC. Amino acids: CASSRGGAGGFDEQFF.

This clonotype has at least ten counts. The CDR3 region is CASSISNSNQPQHF. The DNA for the CDR3 is TGTGCCAGTAGTATAAGCAATAGCAATCAGCCCCAGCATTTT. The V call is TRBV19, the J call TRBJ1-5; the D is unclear. The V end lost 2 bases, the J end lost 0 bases, and 5 bases lay between the germline ends. Germline V CDR1 and CDR2: LNHDA, SQIVND (reference sequence). The CDR3 is made up of 14 amino acids.